A selection of T cell receptor beta chains follows, all from one sample in a study of blood T cell repertoires in COVID-19. Produced via immunoSEQ multiplex PCR; TCRdb's table is partial and in-frame only. The sample has some 250,000 clones; roughly 80% are singletons. Sequencing used peripheral blood. These receptors originate from a young woman with acute or convalescent COVID-19. The CDR3 runs from the conserved cysteine through the conserved F or W. A D gene is named only where the DNA matches it firmly. Not all rows give a size; the values are once, few, many and, for expanded clones, a class.

d_gene,j_gene,abundance,v_gene,CDR3nt,CDR3aa
.,TRBJ2-7,.,TRBV19,TGTGCCAGTAGTGCCCGGGAACAGACCTACGAGCAGTACTTC,CASSAREQTYEQYF
TRBD1,TRBJ1-2,.,TRBV6-5,TGTGCCAGCAGTTACGATGGACAGGGGATCTATGGCTACACCTTC,CASSYDGQGIYGYTF
TRBD2,TRBJ2-1,.,TRBV6-1,TGTGCCAGCAGTGAAGTGGCGAGCGGGAACTACAATGAGCAGTTCTTC,CASSEVASGNYNEQFF
TRBD1,TRBJ1-2,.,TRBV10-3,TGTGCCATCAGTGACGGGGGGACAGGGGCATATGGCTACACCTTC,CAISDGGTGAYGYTF
.,TRBJ1-1,.,TRBV5-6,TGTGCCAGCAGCGCATCAATAAACAGGGACACTGAAGCTTTCTTT,CASSASINRDTEAFF
.,TRBJ2-7,few,TRBV4-2,TGTGCCAGCAGCCAAGGAGGCTTCTACGAGCAGTACTTC,CASSQGGFYEQYF
TRBD1,TRBJ1-4,.,TRBV7-9,TGTGCCAGCAGCCACCCAACAGGGGGAGAGGGGGAAAAACTGTTTTTT,CASSHPTGGEGEKLFF
.,TRBJ1-1,.,TRBV7-9,TGTGCCAGCAACTCGGGGGGAGCGCACACTGAAGCTTTCTTT,CASNSGGAHTEAFF
TRBD1,TRBJ1-2,.,TRBV27,TGTGCCAGCAGTTCCCGGGACAGGCATGGCTACACCTTC,CASSSRDRHGYTF
TRBD2,TRBJ2-3,.,TRBV4-2,TGTGCCAGCAGCCAAGAAATAGTAGCGGGAGGGAGAGATACGCAGTATTTT,CASSQEIVAGGRDTQYF
.,TRBJ2-5,.,TRBV7-2,TGTGCCAGCAGCGCCAGAGCGGCTAGCGGAGGGGGGGAGACCCAGTACTTC,CASSARAASGGGETQYF